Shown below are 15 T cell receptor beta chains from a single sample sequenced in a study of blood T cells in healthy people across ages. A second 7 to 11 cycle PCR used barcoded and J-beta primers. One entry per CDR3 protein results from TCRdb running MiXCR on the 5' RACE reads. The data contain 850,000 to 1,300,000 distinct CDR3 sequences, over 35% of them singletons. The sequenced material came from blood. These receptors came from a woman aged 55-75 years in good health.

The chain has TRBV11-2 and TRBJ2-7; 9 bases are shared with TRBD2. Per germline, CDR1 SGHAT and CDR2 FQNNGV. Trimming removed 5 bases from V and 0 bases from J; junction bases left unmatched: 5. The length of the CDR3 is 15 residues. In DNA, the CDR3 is TGTGCCAGCAGCAAAACTAGCGGGCTCTCCTACGAGCAGTACTTC. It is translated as CASSKTSGLSYEQYF.

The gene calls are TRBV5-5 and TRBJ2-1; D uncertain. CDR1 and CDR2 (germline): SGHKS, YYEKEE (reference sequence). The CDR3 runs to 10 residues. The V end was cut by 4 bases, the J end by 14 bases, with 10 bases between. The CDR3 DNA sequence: TGTGCCAGCAGCCTAGAACGCGAGTTCTTC. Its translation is CASSLEREFF.

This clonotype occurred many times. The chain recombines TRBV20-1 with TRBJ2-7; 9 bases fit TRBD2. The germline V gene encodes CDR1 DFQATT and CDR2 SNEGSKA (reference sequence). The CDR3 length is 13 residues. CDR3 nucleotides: TGCAGCGCCAAAGCGGGAGGCAGCTACGAGCAGTACTTC. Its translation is CSAKAGGSYEQYF.

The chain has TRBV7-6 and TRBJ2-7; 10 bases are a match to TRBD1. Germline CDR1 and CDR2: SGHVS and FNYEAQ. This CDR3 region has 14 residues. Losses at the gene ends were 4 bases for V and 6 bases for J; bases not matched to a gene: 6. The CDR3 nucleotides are TGTGCCAGCAGCTCGAGGACAGGGGGATTCGAGCAGTACTTC. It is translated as CASSSRTGGFEQYF. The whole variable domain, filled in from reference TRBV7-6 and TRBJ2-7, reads GAGVSQSPRYKVTKRGQDVALRCDPISGHVSLYWYRQALGQGPEFLTYFNYEAQQDKSGLPNDRFSAERPEGSISTLTIQRTEQRDSAMYRCASSSRTGGFEQYFGPGTRLTVT.

The CDR3 sequence: CSARDYWQDYGYTF. CDR3 DNA: TGCAGTGCTAGAGATTATTGGCAGGACTATGGCTACACCTTC. The chain joins TRBV20-1 to TRBJ1-2, with no clear D. V shed 0 bases and J shed 3 bases, with 11 bases lying between them. CDR1 and CDR2 from the germline V gene are DFQATT and SNEGSKA (reference sequence). CDR3 length equals 14 residues.

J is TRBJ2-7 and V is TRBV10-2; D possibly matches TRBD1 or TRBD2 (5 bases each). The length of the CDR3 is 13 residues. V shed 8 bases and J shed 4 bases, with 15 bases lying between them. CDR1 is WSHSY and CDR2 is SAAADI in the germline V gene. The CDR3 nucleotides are TGCGCCAGCGGCCACGGGGCCACGTACGAGCAGTACTTC. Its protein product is CASGHGATYEQYF.

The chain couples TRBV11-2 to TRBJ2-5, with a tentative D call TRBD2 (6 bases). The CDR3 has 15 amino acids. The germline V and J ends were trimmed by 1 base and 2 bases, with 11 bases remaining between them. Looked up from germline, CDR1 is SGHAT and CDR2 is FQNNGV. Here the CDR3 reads CASSLGGVWQETQYF. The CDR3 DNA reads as TGTGCCAGCAGCTTAGGGGGGGTTTGGCAAGAGACCCAGTACTTC.

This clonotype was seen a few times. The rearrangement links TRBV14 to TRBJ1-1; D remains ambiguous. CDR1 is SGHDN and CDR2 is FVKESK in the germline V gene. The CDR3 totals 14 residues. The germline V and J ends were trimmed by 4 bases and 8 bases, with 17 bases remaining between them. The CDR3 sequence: CASSPIIAAAEAFF. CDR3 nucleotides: TGTGCCAGCAGCCCAATCATCGCGGCCGCCGAAGCTTTCTTT. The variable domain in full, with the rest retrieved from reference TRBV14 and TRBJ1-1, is EAGVTQFPSHSVIEKGQTVTLRCDPISGHDNLYWYRRVMGKEIKFLLHFVKESKQDESGMPNNRFLAERTGGTYSTLKVQPAELEDSGVYFCASSPIIAAAEAFFGQGTRLTVV.

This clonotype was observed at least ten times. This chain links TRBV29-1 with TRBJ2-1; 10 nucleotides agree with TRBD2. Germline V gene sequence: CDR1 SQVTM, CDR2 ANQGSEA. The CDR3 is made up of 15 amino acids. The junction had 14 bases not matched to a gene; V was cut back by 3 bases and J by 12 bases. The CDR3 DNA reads TGCAGCGTTGAGGGAGCGGGAGGGCCCAGTAAAGGGCAGTTCTTC. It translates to CSVEGAGGPSKGQFF.

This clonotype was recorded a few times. The CDR3: CASSWTGAGEKLFF. The CDR3 region has the DNA TGTGCCAGCAGCTGGACAGGGGCAGGTGAAAAACTGTTTTTT. V and J are TRBV7-9 and TRBJ1-4; 9 bases are shared with TRBD1. Germline CDR1 and CDR2: SEHNR and FQNEAQ (reference sequence). This CDR3 has 14 residues. V dropped 4 bases and J dropped 7; count of bases not matched to a gene: 4.

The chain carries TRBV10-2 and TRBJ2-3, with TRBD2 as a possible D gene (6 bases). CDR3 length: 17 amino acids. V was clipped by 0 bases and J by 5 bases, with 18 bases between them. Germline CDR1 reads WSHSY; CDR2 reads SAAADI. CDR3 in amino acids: CASSESRREIEEDTQYF. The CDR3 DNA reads TGCGCCAGCAGTGAGTCGAGGAGGGAAATCGAGGAAGATACGCAGTATTTT.

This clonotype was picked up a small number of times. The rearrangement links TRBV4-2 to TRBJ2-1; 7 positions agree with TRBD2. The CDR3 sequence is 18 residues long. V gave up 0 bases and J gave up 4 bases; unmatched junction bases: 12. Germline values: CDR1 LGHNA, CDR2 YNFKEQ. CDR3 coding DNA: TGTGCCAGCAGCCAAGATAGGATGTTTTCTAGCGGATACAATGAGCAGTTCTTC. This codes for CASSQDRMFSSGYNEQFF.

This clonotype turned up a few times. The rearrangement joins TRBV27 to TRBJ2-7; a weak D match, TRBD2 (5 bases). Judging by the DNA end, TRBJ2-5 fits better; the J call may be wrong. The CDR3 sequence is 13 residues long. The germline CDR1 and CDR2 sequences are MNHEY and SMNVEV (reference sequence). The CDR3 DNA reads TGTGCCAGCAGTGCGACGGGGTGGGAGACCCAGTACTTC. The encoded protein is CASSATGWETQYF.

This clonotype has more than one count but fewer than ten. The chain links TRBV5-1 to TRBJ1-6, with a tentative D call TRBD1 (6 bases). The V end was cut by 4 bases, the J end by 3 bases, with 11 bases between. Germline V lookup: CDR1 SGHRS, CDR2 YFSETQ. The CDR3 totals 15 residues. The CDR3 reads CASSTRQDYNSPLHF. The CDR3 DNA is TGCGCCAGCAGCACTCGACAGGACTATAATTCACCCCTCCACTTT.

The CDR3: CASSEGPPGPDTQYF. Written as DNA, the CDR3 is TGTGCCAGCAGTGAAGGCCCCCCCGGGCCAGATACGCAGTATTTT. The chain uses TRBV6-1 and TRBJ2-3, with D unclear. Germline CDR1 reads MNHNS; CDR2 reads SASEGT. The V end was cut by 1 base, the J end by 4 bases, with 12 bases between. This CDR3 is 15 amino acids long.